This T cell receptor (beta chain) appears in the sequencing data of a study of T-cell memory formation after mild COVID-19. Note on this clonotype: The junction departs from germline at one end; a sequencing error may be responsible.

TCRdb re-derived calls from the 5' RACE reads in MiXCR, one entry per CDR3 protein. The table includes a few hundred thousand distinct CDR3 sequences, roughly 25% detected once. CDR1 SGHRS and CDR2 YFSETQ come from the germline V gene. The CDR3 is 16 residues long. The sequencing sample was made of PBMCs or a T cell subset sorted from them (not recorded which). The chain combines TRBV5-1 with TRBJ2-1, with 8 bases lining up with TRBD1. The receptor's source is an adult woman who had mild COVID-19 (a few samples of this study predate the infection). Cell type and time point are not known. The CDR3 region is CDSSLAGTGSYNEQFF. The CDR3 region has the DNA TGCGACAGCAGCTTGGCCGGGACAGGTTCCTACAATGAGCAGTTCTTC.